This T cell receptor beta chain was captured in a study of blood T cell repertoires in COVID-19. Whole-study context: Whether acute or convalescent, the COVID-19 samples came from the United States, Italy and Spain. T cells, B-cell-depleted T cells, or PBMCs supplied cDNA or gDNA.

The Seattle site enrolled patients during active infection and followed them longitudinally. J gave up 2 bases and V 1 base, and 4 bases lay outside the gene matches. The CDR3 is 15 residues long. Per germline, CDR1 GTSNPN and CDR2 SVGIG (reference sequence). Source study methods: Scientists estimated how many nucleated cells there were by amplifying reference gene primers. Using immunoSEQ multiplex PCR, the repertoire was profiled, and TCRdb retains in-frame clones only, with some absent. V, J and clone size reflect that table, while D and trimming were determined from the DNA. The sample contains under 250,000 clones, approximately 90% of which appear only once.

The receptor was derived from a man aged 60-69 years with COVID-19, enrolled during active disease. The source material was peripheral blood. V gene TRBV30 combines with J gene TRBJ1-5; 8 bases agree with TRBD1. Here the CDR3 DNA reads TGTGCCTGGAGTGCGCCGGGACAGGGCAATCAGCCCCAGCATTTT. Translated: CAWSAPGQGNQPQHF.